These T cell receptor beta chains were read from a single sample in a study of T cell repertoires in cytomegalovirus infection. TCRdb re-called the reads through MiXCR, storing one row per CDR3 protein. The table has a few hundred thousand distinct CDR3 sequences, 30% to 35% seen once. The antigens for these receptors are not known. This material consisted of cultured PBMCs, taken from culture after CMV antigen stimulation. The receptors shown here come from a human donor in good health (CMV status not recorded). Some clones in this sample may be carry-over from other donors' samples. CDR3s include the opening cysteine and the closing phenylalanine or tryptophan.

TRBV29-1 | CSGRGLAPRQFF
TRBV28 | CASSGGPSGANVLTF
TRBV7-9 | CASDSRFGNTEAFF
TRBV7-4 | CASGYGYTF
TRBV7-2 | CASSLGGMNTEAFF
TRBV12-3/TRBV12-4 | CASSSGKTAYNEQFF
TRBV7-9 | CASSLDAANQPQHF
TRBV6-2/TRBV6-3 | CASSLHRDEQFF
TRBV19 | CASSSSGGTGELFF
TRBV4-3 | CASSLESGTGELFF
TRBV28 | CASSFPKAYEQYF
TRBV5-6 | CASSRGLASYNEQFF
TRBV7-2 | CASSLLHTGSEAFF
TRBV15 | CATSRGTGQGEGRQPQHF
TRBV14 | CASSQKGASYNEQFF
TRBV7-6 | CASVPGRMNTEAFF
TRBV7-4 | CASSLRQANTGELFF